A selection of T cell receptor beta chains follows, all from one sample in a study of OX40 agonist ivuxolimab in advanced cancers. Libraries were prepared by immunoSEQ multiplex PCR; TCRdb keeps only in-frame clonotypes and omits some of them. The table has some 86,000 clones, 90% seen once; the top ten hold roughly 0.32%. Source: CD4+ or CD8+ T cells sorted from blood, taken in a trial of the OX40 agonist ivuxolimab. All receptors come from an adult with an advanced solid tumor such as melanoma, head and neck, liver or kidney cancer. The CDR3 runs from the conserved cysteine through the conserved F or W. D genes are given only for firm matches. Rows give clone size only sometimes, using once, few, many, or a class for an expanded clone.

V gene	J gene	clone size	D gene	CDR3 protein	CDR3 DNA
TRBV6-1	TRBJ1-5	NA	TRBD1	CASSRQGGRQPQHF	TGTGCCAGCAGTCGACAGGGGGGAAGACAGCCCCAGCATTTT
TRBV27	TRBJ2-3	few	NA	CASSSGGVRADTQYF	TGTGCCAGCAGTTCAGGGGGGGTGCGGGCAGATACGCAGTATTTT
TRBV18	TRBJ1-1	NA	NA	CASSPTGINTEAFF	TGTGCCAGCTCCCCCACAGGGATTAACACTGAAGCTTTCTTT
TRBV5-4	TRBJ2-1	NA	NA	CASSLAAGSVDEQFF	TGTGCCAGCAGCCTCGCGGCGGGGTCTGTCGATGAGCAGTTCTTC
TRBV5-1	TRBJ2-2	NA	NA	CASSLGLGGPTGELFF	TGCGCCAGCAGCTTGGGTCTCGGGGGACCCACCGGGGAGCTGTTTTTT
TRBV5-1	TRBJ1-3	NA	TRBD1	CASSSDGQGATGNTIYF	TGCGCCAGCAGCTCTGATGGACAGGGGGCAACTGGAAACACCATATATTTT
TRBV2	TRBJ1-2	NA	NA	CASSTIRGGGYGYTF	TGTGCCAGCAGCACCATCAGGGGAGGTGGCTATGGCTACACCTTC
TRBV19	TRBJ2-6	once	NA	CASKWADVLTF	TGTGCCAGTAAATGGGCTGACGTCCTGACTTTC
TRBV5-5	TRBJ2-2	NA	TRBD1	CASSSQGDTGELFF	TGTGCCAGCAGCTCGCAGGGGGACACCGGGGAGCTGTTTTTT
TRBV2	TRBJ2-1	NA	NA	CASSEDRAGVGEQFF	TGTGCCAGCAGTGAGGACAGGGCGGGGGTAGGCGAGCAGTTCTTC
TRBV5-4	TRBJ1-1	NA	NA	CASSLKGRLQTEAFF	TGTGCCAGCAGCTTAAAGGGGCGGTTGCAGACTGAAGCTTTCTTT
TRBV7-2	TRBJ2-3	NA	NA	CASSLVTGFGSSGTQYF	TGTGCCAGCAGCTTAGTCACCGGGTTTGGTTCAAGTGGGACGCAGTATTTT
TRBV7-2	TRBJ2-3	NA	NA	CASSLAGGPNSDTQYF	TGTGCCAGCAGCTTAGCAGGCGGCCCCAATTCAGATACGCAGTATTTT
TRBV30	TRBJ1-6	NA	NA	CAGSGTEHSPLHF	TGTGCCGGATCCGGGACTGAACATTCACCCCTCCACTTT
TRBV19	TRBJ2-2	NA	NA	CASQGPYTGELFF	TGTGCCAGTCAGGGGCCCTACACCGGGGAGCTGTTTTTT
TRBV19	TRBJ1-6	NA	NA	CASTSSYNSPLHF	TGTGCCAGTACCAGCTCCTATAATTCACCCCTCCACTTT
TRBV10-3	TRBJ2-7	once	NA	CAISEPTDSPYEQYF	TGTGCCATCAGTGAACCTACGGACTCGCCCTACGAGCAGTACTTC
TRBV19	TRBJ2-7	NA	TRBD1	CASSVDRGYEQYF	TGTGCCAGTAGTGTCGACAGGGGGTACGAGCAGTACTTC
TRBV6-5	TRBJ1-2	NA	TRBD1	CASSRRQGIGYTF	TGTGCCAGCAGCCGCCGACAGGGAATCGGCTACACCTTC
TRBV9	TRBJ2-4	NA	NA	CASSVTSSKNIQYF	TGTGCCAGCAGCGTAACTTCGTCCAAAAACATTCAGTACTTC
TRBV30	TRBJ1-3	NA	TRBD1	CAWKQGAKGNTIYF	TGTGCCTGGAAACAGGGGGCGAAAGGAAACACCATATATTTT
TRBV7-8	TRBJ1-1	NA	NA	CASSTTRGNTEAFF	TGTGCCAGCAGCACGACGAGAGGGAACACTGAAGCTTTCTTT
TRBV28	TRBJ2-5	NA	TRBD1	CASSWGQGGVETQYF	TGTGCCAGCAGTTGGGGACAGGGGGGCGTGGAGACCCAGTACTTC
TRBV19	TRBJ1-1	NA	NA	CASNPGEFGNTEAFF	TGTGCCAGTAACCCAGGGGAGTTCGGGAACACTGAAGCTTTCTTT
TRBV5-1	TRBJ2-5	NA	NA	CASSLASQEETQYF	TGCGCCAGCAGCTTGGCGTCTCAAGAAGAGACCCAGTACTTC
TRBV30	TRBJ1-2	NA	NA	CASPVGVHGYTF	TGTGCCTCCCCCGTTGGGGTTCACGGCTACACCTTC
TRBV20-1	TRBJ2-5	NA	NA	CSAPLGTQYF	TGCAGTGCCCCTCTTGGGACCCAGTACTTC
TRBV11-2	TRBJ1-1	NA	NA	CASSFGRGNTEAFF	TGTGCCAGCAGCTTTGGACGGGGGAACACTGAAGCTTTCTTT
TRBV4-1	TRBJ2-5	NA	TRBD1	CASSQPGQNQETQYF	TGCGCCAGCAGCCAACCGGGACAGAACCAAGAGACCCAGTACTTC
TRBV27	TRBJ1-6	NA	NA	CASSPQGLYGSPLHF	TGTGCCAGCAGTCCACAGGGTCTGTACGGTTCACCCCTCCACTTT
TRBV6-1	TRBJ1-5	NA	TRBD1	CASSEGGYGTASYQPQHF	TGTGCCAGCAGTGAAGGCGGATACGGGACAGCTAGTTATCAGCCCCAGCATTTT
TRBV7-2	TRBJ2-1	NA	NA	CASSRDRGPYNEQFF	TGTGCCAGCAGCCGTGATAGGGGCCCCTACAATGAGCAGTTCTTC
TRBV2	TRBJ1-1	NA	NA	CASSGVVTEAFF	TGTGCCAGCAGTGGGGTGGTCACTGAAGCTTTCTTT
TRBV6-5	TRBJ1-2	NA	TRBD1	CASSSRDRAGYTF	TGTGCCAGCAGTTCCCGGGACAGGGCGGGCTACACCTTC
TRBV7-9	TRBJ2-5	NA	TRBD2	CASSLGLAGAETQYF	TGTGCCAGCAGCTTAGGGCTAGCGGGGGCAGAGACCCAGTACTTC
TRBV6-1	TRBJ1-4	NA	TRBD1	CASSERGGGNEKLFF	TGTGCCAGCAGTGAACGAGGGGGCGGGAATGAAAAACTGTTTTTT
TRBV9	TRBJ2-2	NA	NA	CASSVRGASTGELFF	TGTGCCAGCAGCGTAAGGGGGGCCTCCACCGGGGAGCTGTTTTTT
TRBV5-1	TRBJ2-1	NA	TRBD2	CASSLGLAGGNEQFF	TGCGCCAGCAGCTTGGGACTAGCGGGGGGTAATGAGCAGTTCTTC
TRBV5-6	TRBJ2-2	NA	NA	CASSLGPRRGTGELFF	TGTGCCAGCAGCTTGGGGCCACGCCGGGGCACCGGGGAGCTGTTTTTT
TRBV7-8	TRBJ1-5	NA	NA	CASSLSLVGDQPQHF	TGTGCCAGCAGCTTAAGTCTAGTAGGGGATCAGCCCCAGCATTTT
TRBV2	TRBJ2-7	NA	NA	CASSHKGYEQYF	TGTGCCAGCAGCCACAAGGGCTACGAGCAGTACTTC
TRBV6-5	TRBJ1-6	once	NA	CASRAILFNSPLHF	TGTGCCAGCAGAGCGATTCTATTCAATTCACCCCTCCACTTT
TRBV5-1	TRBJ1-1	NA	NA	CASSTEGLLGNTEAFF	TGCGCCAGCAGCACAGAGGGGCTATTAGGGAACACTGAAGCTTTCTTT
TRBV4-1	TRBJ1-6	NA	NA	CASSQVGEPLHF	TGCGCCAGCAGCCAAGTCGGCGAACCCCTCCACTTT
TRBV28	TRBJ1-5	NA	NA	CASSFPVLFQPQHF	TGTGCCAGCAGTTTTCCTGTCTTGTTCCAGCCCCAGCATTTT
TRBV5-1	TRBJ2-3	NA	NA	CASSLSREDTQYF	TGCGCCAGCAGCTTATCAAGGGAAGATACGCAGTATTTT
TRBV2	TRBJ1-6	NA	TRBD1	CASSLTGVPESPLHF	TGTGCCAGCAGTTTGACAGGGGTTCCTGAGTCACCCCTCCACTTT
TRBV2	TRBJ2-1	NA	NA	CASRTDSHNEQFF	TGTGCCAGCAGAACGGACAGCCACAATGAGCAGTTCTTC
TRBV9	TRBJ2-5	NA	TRBD2	CASSPRSGGPEETQYF	TGTGCCAGCAGCCCGCGTAGCGGGGGGCCAGAAGAGACCCAGTACTTC
TRBV2	TRBJ2-7	NA	TRBD1	CASSGDRGYEQYF	TGTGCCAGCAGCGGGGACAGGGGTTACGAGCAGTACTTC
TRBV18	TRBJ2-1	NA	TRBD2	CASSPPASGGAANFF	TGTGCCAGCTCACCACCGGCTAGCGGGGGGGCGGCTAACTTCTTC
TRBV21-1	TRBJ1-3	NA	NA	CASSKLGSGNTIYF	TGTGCCAGCAGCAAATTAGGGTCCGGAAACACCATATATTTT
TRBV27	TRBJ2-7	NA	NA	CASSPRRSSYEQYF	TGTGCCAGCAGTCCCCGCCGTAGCTCCTACGAGCAGTACTTC
TRBV15	TRBJ1-5	NA	NA	CATSREGRENQPQHF	TGTGCCACCAGCAGAGAAGGCAGGGAAAATCAGCCCCAGCATTTT
TRBV4-2	TRBJ2-1	NA	TRBD2	CASRPDAAGGPYNEQFF	TGTGCCAGCAGGCCAGACGCAGCGGGGGGGCCGTACAATGAGCAGTTCTTC
TRBV10-2	TRBJ2-5	NA	TRBD2	CASSEPAGGLETQYF	TGCGCCAGCAGTGAGCCGGCGGGGGGGCTCGAGACCCAGTACTTC
TRBV5-1	TRBJ2-1	NA	NA	CASSPTRPHYNEQFF	TGCGCCAGCAGCCCCACTAGGCCCCATTACAATGAGCAGTTCTTC
TRBV7-9	TRBJ2-1	NA	NA	CASSYNEQFF	TGTGCCAGCAGCTACAATGAGCAGTTCTTC
TRBV27	TRBJ1-1	NA	NA	CASSLTQGKTEAFF	TGTGCCAGCAGTTTAACACAGGGAAAAACTGAAGCTTTCTTT
TRBV6-6	TRBJ1-4	NA	NA	CASRRLGATNEKLFF	TGTGCCAGCAGGCGACTGGGGGCAACTAATGAAAAACTGTTTTTT